These 12 T cell receptor beta chains originate from one sample sequenced in a study of T cells in Graves' hyperthyroidism and ophthalmopathy. Amplification targeted TCR beta CDR3 regions from RNA transcripts. Researchers ran a first-round RT-PCR on the TCR CDR3 using the HTBI primer set. TCRdb re-called the multiplex PCR reads through MiXCR, storing one row per CDR3 protein. The sample comprises around 340,000 distinct CDR3 sequences, roughly a sixth of which are singletons, and around 35% rests with the top ten. The sample comprised blood. Source of these receptors: a woman aged 25 to 39 with Graves' hyperthyroidism that later progressed to Graves' ophthalmopathy.

The sample holds many counts of this clonotype. This chain links TRBV29-1 with TRBJ1-2; D is possibly TRBD1 (5 bases). CDR1 and CDR2 from the germline V gene are SQVTM and ANQGSEA. The CDR3 covers 14 residues. Trimming shortened V by 7 bases and J by 1 base, and 16 bases separated the two germline ends. As DNA, the CDR3 is TGCAGCGCCGATGGGGACCGGATTAACTATGGCTACACCTTC. Encoded protein: CSADGDRINYGYTF.

This clonotype has more than one count but fewer than ten. The chain joins TRBV28 to TRBJ1-4; tentatively, D is TRBD1 (5 bases). CDR3 length: 18 amino acids. Trimming removed 3 bases at V and 0 bases at J, with 17 bases between. CDR1 and CDR2 (germline): MDHEN, SYDVKM. Here the CDR3 reads CASSFPGKPGATNEKLFF. CDR3 DNA sequence: TGTGCCAGCAGTTTTCCGGGAAAGCCGGGGGCAACTAATGAAAAACTGTTTTTT.

The J gene is TRBJ2-7, the V gene TRBV4-1; 8 bases are shared with TRBD1. J was trimmed by 2 bases and V by 3 bases; bases with no gene match: 6. Per germline, CDR1 MGHRA and CDR2 YSYEKL. The CDR3 consists of 15 residues. CDR3 residues: CASSQTGTGTYEQYF. The CDR3 DNA reads as TGCGCCAGCAGCCAGACCGGGACAGGCACCTACGAGCAGTACTTC.

This clonotype was recorded at least ten times. The rearrangement links TRBV2 to TRBJ1-4; 7 positions agree with TRBD1. CDR3 length: 16 amino acids. V gave up 4 bases and J gave up 2 bases; unmatched junction bases: 7. Germline V lookup: CDR1 SNHLY, CDR2 FYNNEI. The CDR3 bases are TGTGCCAGCAGTGCCCCGACAGGGACGACTAATGAAAAACTGTTTTTT. This codes for CASSAPTGTTNEKLFF.

This clonotype has a count of ten or more. J is TRBJ1-6 and V is TRBV11-2; D uncertain. Germline V gene lookup returns CDR1 SGHAT and CDR2 FQNNGV. V was trimmed by 2 bases and J by 4 bases, leaving 12 bases between them. The CDR3 extends over 16 amino acids. CDR3 sequence reads: CASSLYQQKYNSPLHF. The CDR3 DNA reads TGTGCCAGCAGCTTATACCAACAGAAGTATAATTCACCCCTCCACTTT.

This clonotype was seen many times. The J gene is TRBJ1-2, the V gene TRBV30; D possibly corresponds to TRBD1 (6 bases). V gave up 0 bases and J gave up 4 bases, with 9 bases separating them. The germline gives CDR1 GTSNPN, CDR2 SVGIG (reference sequence). The CDR3 is 13 residues long. The CDR3 is CAWSVEGGYGYTF. The DNA of the CDR3 is TGTGCCTGGAGTGTAGAGGGGGGCTATGGCTACACCTTC.

In this sample, this clonotype turned up many times. The V and J genes are TRBV12-3 or TRBV12-4 and TRBJ2-5; the D gene could be TRBD1 or TRBD2 (5 bases each). This CDR3 has 14 residues. Trimming stripped 5 bases from V and 5 bases from J, with 15 bases between. The CDR3 here is CASSTGTSPETQYF. As DNA, the CDR3 is TGTGCCAGCAGTACCGGGACCTCCCCGGAGACCCAGTACTTC.

The chain couples TRBV6-1 to TRBJ2-1, with 9 bases that match TRBD2. The CDR3 is 15 residues long. V shed 4 bases, J shed 4 bases, and the junction held 5 bases outside the gene matches. Germline loops: CDR1 MNHNS, CDR2 SASEGT. The CDR3 DNA follows: TGTGCCAGCAGTGTGACTAGCGGTTATTACAATGAGCAGTTCTTC. Translated, it gives CASSVTSGYYNEQFF.

This clonotype was seen a few times. The chain carries TRBV13 and TRBJ2-2, with TRBD1 matching 8 bases. Trimming removed 2 bases from V and 4 bases from J; junction bases left unmatched: 6. CDR1 is PRHDT and CDR2 is FYEKMQ in the germline V gene (reference sequence). This CDR3 has 16 residues. For the CDR3, the DNA is TGTGCCAGCAGCTTAACAGGGGGAAGCAGCACCGGGGAGCTGTTTTTT. This sequence encodes CASSLTGGSSTGELFF. The full variable domain, completed using reference TRBV13 and TRBJ2-2, is AAGVIQSPRHLIKEKRETATLKCYPIPRHDTVYWYQQGPGQDPQFLISFYEKMQSDKGSIPDRFSAQQFSDYHSELNMSSLELGDSALYFCASSLTGGSSTGELFFGEGSRLTVL.

This clonotype was counted only a few times. CDR3: CASSPLSESRCEQYF. DNA of the CDR3: TGTGCCAGCAGTCCCCTTTCGGAGTCGAGGTGCGAGCAGTACTTC. The rearrangement uses TRBV27 and TRBJ2-7, with D uncertain. CDR1 and CDR2 from the germline V gene are MNHEY and SMNVEV (reference sequence). Trimming cost V 5 bases and J 6 bases, with 20 bases left between them. The CDR3 has 15 amino acids.

This clonotype has more than one count but fewer than ten. The chain joins TRBV4-1 to TRBJ2-3, with 8 nucleotides matching TRBD2. The CDR3 is 16 residues long. V lost 2 bases and J lost 4; bases outside the gene matches: 8. The germline gives CDR1 MGHRA, CDR2 YSYEKL. CDR3 protein: CASSQTAGETSDTQYF. CDR3 DNA: TGCGCCAGCAGCCAAACAGCGGGGGAAACATCAGATACGCAGTATTTT.

V is TRBV6-1 and J is TRBJ1-2, with 10 bases aligning to TRBD1. Trimming cost V 6 bases and J 2 bases; bases outside gene matches: 12. CDR1 MNHNS and CDR2 SASEGT come from the germline V gene. CDR3 length equals 17 residues. The CDR3 is CASRTGTGVIRNYGYTF. CDR3 nucleotide sequence: TGTGCCAGCAGAACCGGGACAGGGGTAATTCGGAACTATGGCTACACCTTC.